This entry lists 18 T cell receptor beta chains sequenced from one sample in a study of blood T cell repertoires in COVID-19 (TCRdb year 2020). Library preparation employed the immunoSEQ multiplex PCR assay. TCRdb limited this immuneACCESS table to in-frame rearrangements with V and J called. A share of clones is missing; checked studies link under half to unresolved V genes, and the rest is unexplained. The sample table shows nearly 300,000 clones, and less than 85% are seen once. The top ten clones comprise roughly 1.5% of the sample. Sequenced sample: peripheral blood. These receptors were taken from a human donor with COVID-19, enrolled during active disease. The donor label of this sample is uncertain.

There are a few counts of this clone. The rearrangement joins TRBV7-8 to TRBJ1-2, with D maybe TRBD1 (5 bases). Trimming took off 1 base at V and 0 bases at J, with 9 bases between the two ends. The CDR3 consists of 15 residues. In germline, CDR1 is SGHVS, CDR2 FQNEAQ. As DNA, the CDR3 is TGTGCCAGCAGCTTAGTGGGGCTAGCTAACTATGGCTACACCTTC. Amino acid sequence: CASSLVGLANYGYTF. Filled out from reference TRBV7-8 and TRBJ1-2, the complete variable domain reads GAGVSQSPRYKVAKRGQDVALRCDPISGHVSLFWYQQALGQGPEFLTYFQNEAQLDKSGLPSDRFFAERPEGSVSTLKIQRTQQEDSAVYLCASSLVGLANYGYTFGSGTRLTVV.

CDR3 DNA: TGCGCCAGCAGCTCTGACAGGGGTACAAACTCTGAAGCTTTCTTT. It yields the protein CASSSDRGTNSEAFF. The V gene is TRBV5-1, the J gene TRBJ1-1; 8 bases line up with TRBD1. V was pared by 3 bases and J by 6 bases, with 10 bases of the junction left unmatched. CDR3 length equals 15 residues. Germline assignment: CDR1 SGHRS and CDR2 YFSETQ.

The chain has TRBV5-5 and TRBJ1-1, with D possibly matching TRBD1 (6 bases). The CDR3 runs 15 residues. Trimming shortened V by 5 bases and J by 1 base, and 15 bases separated the two germline ends. From germline, CDR1 is SGHKS and CDR2 YYEKEE (reference sequence). This CDR3 is CASSYHAGANTEAFF. The CDR3 nucleotides read TGTGCCAGCAGTTATCACGCAGGGGCGAACACTGAAGCTTTCTTT.

V usage is TRBV7-2 and J usage is TRBJ2-7, with 9 bases matching TRBD2. V lost 1 base, J lost 5 bases, and 9 bases stayed unmatched. Germline V CDR1 and CDR2: SGHTA, FQGNSA. The CDR3 covers 16 residues. CDR3 sequence: CASSLVLAGGIHEQYF. CDR3 in DNA: TGTGCCAGCAGCTTAGTTCTGGCGGGAGGGATCCACGAGCAGTACTTC.

This clone was seen only a few times. V is TRBV30 and J is TRBJ1-6; D remains ambiguous. Trimming took off 3 bases at V and 9 bases at J, with 6 bases between the two ends. This CDR3 comprises 11 residues. Germline assignment: CDR1 GTSNPN and CDR2 SVGIG (reference sequence). CDR3 in DNA: TGTGCCTGGAGCAGCGGTTCACCCCTCCACTTT. The encoded protein is CAWSSGSPLHF.

The rearrangement joins TRBV9 to TRBJ1-1; possibly TRBD1 for D (5 bases). The V gene lost 2 bases and the J gene lost 5 bases, with 10 bases spanning the gap. The CDR3 extends over 13 amino acids. In germline, CDR1 is SGDLS, CDR2 YYNGEE. Here the CDR3 DNA reads TGTGCCAGCAGCGTTGGATCAGGGACTGAAGCTTTCTTT. It translates to CASSVGSGTEAFF.

The chain joins TRBV4-3 to TRBJ2-5, with D unclear. CDR3 size: 13 residues. Germline V gene sequence: CDR1 LGHNA, CDR2 YSLEER. Trimming took off 0 bases at V and 3 bases at J, with 5 bases between the two ends. CDR3 in DNA: TGCGCCAGCAGCCAAGATCCGGAAGAGACCCAGTACTTC. It encodes CASSQDPEETQYF.

The chain links TRBV5-1 to TRBJ1-2; D possibly corresponds to TRBD1 (5 bases). Trimming shortened V by 1 base and J by 3 bases, and 10 bases separated the two germline ends. Germline values: CDR1 SGHRS, CDR2 YFSETQ. The CDR3 contains 14 residues. The CDR3 spells CASSLSSRDYGYTF. DNA of the CDR3: TGCGCCAGCAGCTTGTCGTCCAGGGACTATGGCTACACCTTC.

This chain uses TRBV30 with TRBJ2-7; 10 bases fit TRBD2. V gave up 3 bases and J gave up 2 bases; unmatched junction bases: 4. The CDR3 contains 14 residues. Per germline, CDR1 GTSNPN and CDR2 SVGIG (reference sequence). In DNA form, the CDR3 reads TGTGCCTGGAGCCGAACTAGCGGGGCCTACGAGCAGTACTTC. Translating it yields CAWSRTSGAYEQYF. The variable domain in full, with the rest retrieved from reference TRBV30 and TRBJ2-7, is SQTIHQWPATLVQPVGSPLSLECTVEGTSNPNLYWYRQAAGRGLQLLFYSVGIGQISSEVPQNLSASRPQDRQFILSSKKLLLSDSGFYLCAWSRTSGAYEQYFGPGTRLTVT.

The V and J genes are TRBV10-3 and TRBJ1-5; 9 bases fit TRBD1. Germline-derived CDR1 and CDR2 are ENHRY and SYGVKD. The CDR3 is 15 residues long. The ends lost 5 bases at V and 2 bases at J; junction bases unmatched: 4. The CDR3, as DNA: TGTGCCATCAGTCGGACAGGGGAAGGCAATCAGCCCCAGCATTTT. Amino acids: CAISRTGEGNQPQHF.

For the CDR3, the DNA is TGTGCCAGCAGCCCGCTCAAGGAGGTTCAGTACTTC. Translated: CASSPLKEVQYF. This chain uses TRBV3-1 (or the pseudogene TRBV3-2) with TRBJ2-4, with D tentatively TRBD2 (5 bases). The CDR3 runs to 12 residues. V was clipped by 4 bases and J by 11 bases, with 12 bases between them. Germline assignment: CDR1 LGHDT and CDR2 YNNKEL (reference sequence).

The rearrangement uses TRBV7-9 and TRBJ2-5, with a possible D match to TRBD2 (6 bases). CDR1 and CDR2 (germline): SEHNR, FQNEAQ (reference sequence). Deletions cut 5 bases from V and 4 bases from J, with 14 bases between. The CDR3 sequence is 14 residues long. CDR3 nucleotide sequence: TGTGCCAGCAGCAACTCGGGACTCCGAGAGACCCAGTACTTC. This translates into CASSNSGLRETQYF.

About this clone: The conserved final phenylalanine or tryptophan is absent from the CDR3, which likely points to a read error. Because the CDR3's place on the DNA is in doubt, the DNA is left out and the CDR3 is given as listed by TCRdb. The chain uses TRBV3-1 (or the pseudogene TRBV3-2) and TRBJ2-7; no DNA check was done on the table's D call, TRBD1. Germline V lookup: CDR1 LGHDT, CDR2 YNNKEL (reference sequence). The CDR3 contains 12 residues when both ends are counted. The CDR3 reads CASILGVGGSNP.

The chain carries TRBV5-4 and TRBJ1-1; D is ambiguous. Germline V gives CDR1 SGHNT, CDR2 YYREEE (reference sequence). The CDR3 is 14 amino acids. Trimming pared 0 bases from V and 3 bases from J, leaving 9 bases between. CDR3 DNA: TGTGCCAGCAGCTTGGCCAAGCGGGACACTGAAGCTTTCTTT. Its translation is CASSLAKRDTEAFF.

The chain has TRBV27 and TRBJ1-4; the D gene is possibly TRBD1 (5 bases). Trimming left V 6 bases short and J 3 bases short, with 11 bases between. The CDR3 runs to 14 residues. Looked up from germline, CDR1 is MNHEY and CDR2 is SMNVEV (reference sequence). This CDR3 reads CASSPGYPNEKLFF. CDR3 bases: TGTGCCAGCAGCCCAGGGTACCCTAATGAAAAACTGTTTTTT.

This clone was recorded only once. The rearrangement links TRBV7-6 to TRBJ2-3, with 12 nucleotides matching TRBD1. CDR1 and CDR2 (germline): SGHVS, FNYEAQ. V was pared by 5 bases and J by 2 bases, with 8 bases of the junction left unmatched. The CDR3 sequence is 17 residues long. The CDR3 is CASSAGTGGFITDTQYF. The CDR3 nucleotides read TGTGCCAGCAGCGCCGGGACAGGGGGCTTTATCACAGATACGCAGTATTTT.

This clone was seen a few times. DNA for the CDR3: TGTGCCAGCAGCTTAGCCACTAGCGGGAGGTATGAGCAGTTCTTC. Protein sequence: CASSLATSGRYEQFF. The chain carries TRBV7-2 and TRBJ2-1, with 12 bases matching TRBD2. The trim removed 0 bases at V and 8 bases at J, leaving 2 bases unmatched. The CDR3 sequence is 15 residues long. From germline, CDR1 is SGHTA and CDR2 FQGNSA.

Points on this clone: Other DNA sequences in this specimen translate into the identical CDR3. The chain combines TRBV3-1 (or the pseudogene TRBV3-2) with TRBJ2-3, with 10 positions matching TRBD2. This CDR3 has 16 amino acids. CDR1 LGHDT and CDR2 YNNKEL come from the germline V gene (reference sequence). The trim removed 1 base at V and 1 base at J, leaving 2 bases unmatched. The CDR3 sequence is CASSQGLAGGTDTQYF. In DNA, the CDR3 is TGTGCCAGCAGCCAAGGGCTAGCGGGGGGCACAGATACGCAGTATTTT.